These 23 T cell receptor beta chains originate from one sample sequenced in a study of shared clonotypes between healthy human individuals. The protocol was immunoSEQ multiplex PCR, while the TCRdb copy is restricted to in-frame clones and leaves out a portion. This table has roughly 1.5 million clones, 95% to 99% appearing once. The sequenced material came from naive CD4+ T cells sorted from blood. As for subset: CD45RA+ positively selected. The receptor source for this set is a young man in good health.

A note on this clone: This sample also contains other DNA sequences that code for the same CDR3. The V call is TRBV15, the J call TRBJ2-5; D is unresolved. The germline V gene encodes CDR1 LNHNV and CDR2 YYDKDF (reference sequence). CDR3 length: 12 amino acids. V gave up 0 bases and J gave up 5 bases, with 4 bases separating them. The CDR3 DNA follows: TGTGCCACCAGCAGAGATGGGGAGACCCAGTACTTC. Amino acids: CATSRDGETQYF.

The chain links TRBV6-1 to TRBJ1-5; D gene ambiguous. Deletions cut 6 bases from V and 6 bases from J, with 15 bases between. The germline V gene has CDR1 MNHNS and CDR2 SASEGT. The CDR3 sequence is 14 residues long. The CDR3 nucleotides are TGTGCCAGCAGGAGTAGAAGTATAGGTCAGCCCCAGCATTTT. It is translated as CASRSRSIGQPQHF.

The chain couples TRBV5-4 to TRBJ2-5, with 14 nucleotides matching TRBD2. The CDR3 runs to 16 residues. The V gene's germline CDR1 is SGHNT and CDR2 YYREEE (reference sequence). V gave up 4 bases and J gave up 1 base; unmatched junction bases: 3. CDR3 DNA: TGTGCCAGCAGCGTAGGACTAGCGGGAGGCCAAGAGACCCAGTACTTC. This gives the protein CASSVGLAGGQETQYF.

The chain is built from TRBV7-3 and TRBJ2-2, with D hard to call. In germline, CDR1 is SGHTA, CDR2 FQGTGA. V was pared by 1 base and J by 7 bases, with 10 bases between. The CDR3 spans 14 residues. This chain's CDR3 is CASSLKPVYGELFF. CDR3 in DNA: TGTGCCAGCAGCTTAAAGCCAGTCTACGGGGAGCTGTTTTTT. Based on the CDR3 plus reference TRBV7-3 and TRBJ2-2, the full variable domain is GAGVSQTPSNKVTEKGKYVELRCDPISGHTALYWYRQSLGQGPEFLIYFQGTGAADDSGLPNDRFFAVRPEGSVSTLKIQRTERGDSAVYLCASSLKPVYGELFFGEGSRLTVL.

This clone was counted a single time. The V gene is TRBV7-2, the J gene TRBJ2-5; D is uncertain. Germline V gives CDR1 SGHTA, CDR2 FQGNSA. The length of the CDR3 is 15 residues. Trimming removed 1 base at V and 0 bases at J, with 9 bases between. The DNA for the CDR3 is TGTGCCAGCAGCTTAGGCTCAATCTACCAAGAGACCCAGTACTTC. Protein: CASSLGSIYQETQYF.

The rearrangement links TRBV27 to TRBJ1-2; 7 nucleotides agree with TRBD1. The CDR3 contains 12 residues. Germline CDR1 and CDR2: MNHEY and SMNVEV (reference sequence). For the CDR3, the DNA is TGTGCGACCTCCGGACAGGCTGGGGGCTACACCTTC. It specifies CATSGQAGGYTF.

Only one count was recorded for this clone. CDR3 in amino acids: CASSLAKETIHNEQFF. CDR3 in DNA: TGCGCCAGCAGCTTGGCCAAGGAAACTATCCACAATGAGCAGTTCTTC. This rearrangement joins TRBV5-1 to TRBJ2-1; D remains unclear. Germline V gene lookup returns CDR1 SGHRS and CDR2 YFSETQ. V was cut by 0 bases and J by 5 bases, with 15 bases left in between. The CDR3 extends over 16 amino acids.

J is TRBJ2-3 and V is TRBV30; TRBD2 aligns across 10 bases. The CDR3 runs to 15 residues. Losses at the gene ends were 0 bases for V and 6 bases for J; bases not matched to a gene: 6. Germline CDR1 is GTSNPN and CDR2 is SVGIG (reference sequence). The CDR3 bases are TGTGCCTGGAGTGTACTAGCGGGAAAGGGTGATACGCAGTATTTT. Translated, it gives CAWSVLAGKGDTQYF.

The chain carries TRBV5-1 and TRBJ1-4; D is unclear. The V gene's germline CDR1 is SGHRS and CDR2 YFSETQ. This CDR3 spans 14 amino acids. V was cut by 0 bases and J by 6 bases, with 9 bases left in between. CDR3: CASSLGPHDEKLFF. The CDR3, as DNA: TGCGCCAGCAGCTTGGGGCCCCACGATGAAAAACTGTTTTTT. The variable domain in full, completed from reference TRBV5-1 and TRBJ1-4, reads KAGVTQTPRYLIKTRGQQVTLSCSPISGHRSVSWYQQTPGQGLQFLFEYFSETQRNKGNFPGRFSGRQFSNSRSEMNVSTLELGDSALYLCASSLGPHDEKLFFGSGTQLSVL.

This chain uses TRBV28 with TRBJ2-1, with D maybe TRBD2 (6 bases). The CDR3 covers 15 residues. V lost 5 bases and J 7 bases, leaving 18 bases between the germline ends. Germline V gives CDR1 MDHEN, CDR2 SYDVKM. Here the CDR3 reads CASSPAGVGRNEQFF. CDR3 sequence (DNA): TGTGCCAGCAGTCCGGCCGGGGTGGGGAGGAATGAGCAGTTCTTC.

The CDR3 loop reads CASSYSRDPRRTQYF. For the CDR3, the DNA is TGTGCCAGCAGTTACTCGAGGGACCCCCGACGGACCCAGTACTTC. The chain recombines TRBV6-5 with TRBJ2-5, with D perhaps assigned TRBD1 or TRBD2 (5 bases each). The CDR3 is 15 residues long. V lost 0 bases to trimming and J lost 7 bases, with 15 bases between them. Germline V gene lookup returns CDR1 MNHEY and CDR2 SVGAGI.

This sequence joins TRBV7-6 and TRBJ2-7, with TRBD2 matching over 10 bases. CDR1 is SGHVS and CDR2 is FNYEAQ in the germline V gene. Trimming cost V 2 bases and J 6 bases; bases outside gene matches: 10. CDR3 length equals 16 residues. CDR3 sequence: CASSLNGASGSGEQYF. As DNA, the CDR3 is TGTGCCAGCAGCTTAAACGGGGCTAGCGGGAGTGGCGAGCAGTACTTC.

CDR3 sequence: CASSPPSSLAGEYNEQFF. For the CDR3, the DNA is TGTGCCAGCTCACCACCGTCCTCGCTAGCGGGAGAGTACAATGAGCAGTTCTTC. The V and J genes are TRBV18 and TRBJ2-1; 10 positions agree with TRBD2. Trimming removed 0 bases from V and 4 bases from J; junction bases left unmatched: 9. The V gene's germline CDR1 is KGHSH and CDR2 LQKENI. The CDR3 has 18 residues.

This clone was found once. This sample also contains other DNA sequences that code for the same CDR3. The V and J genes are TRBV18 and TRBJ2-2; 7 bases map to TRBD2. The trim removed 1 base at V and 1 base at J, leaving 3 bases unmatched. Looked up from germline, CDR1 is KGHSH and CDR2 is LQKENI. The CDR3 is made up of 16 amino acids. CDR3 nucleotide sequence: TGTGCCAGCTCACCACTAGCTAGCGGGAACACCGGGGAGCTGTTTTTT. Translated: CASSPLASGNTGELFF.

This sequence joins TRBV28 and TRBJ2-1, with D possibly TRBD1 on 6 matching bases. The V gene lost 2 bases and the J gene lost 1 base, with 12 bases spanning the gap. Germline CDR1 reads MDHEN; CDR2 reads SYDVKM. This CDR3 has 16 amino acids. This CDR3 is CASSLHQGNSYNEQFF. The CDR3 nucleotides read TGTGCCAGCAGTTTACATCAGGGGAATTCCTACAATGAGCAGTTCTTC.

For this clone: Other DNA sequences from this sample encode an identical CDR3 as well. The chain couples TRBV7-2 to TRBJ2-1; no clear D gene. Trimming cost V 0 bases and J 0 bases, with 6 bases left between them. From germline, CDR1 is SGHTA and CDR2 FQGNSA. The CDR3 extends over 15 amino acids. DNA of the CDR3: TGTGCCAGCAGCTTAGCGGTTAGCTCCTACAATGAGCAGTTCTTC. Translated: CASSLAVSSYNEQFF.

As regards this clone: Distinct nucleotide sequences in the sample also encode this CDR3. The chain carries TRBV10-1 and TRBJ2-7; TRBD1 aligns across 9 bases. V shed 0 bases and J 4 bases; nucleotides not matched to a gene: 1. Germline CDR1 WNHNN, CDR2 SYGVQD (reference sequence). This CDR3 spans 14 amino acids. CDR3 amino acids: CASSESGQGYEQYF. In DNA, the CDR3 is TGCGCCAGCAGTGAGTCGGGACAGGGTTACGAGCAGTACTTC.

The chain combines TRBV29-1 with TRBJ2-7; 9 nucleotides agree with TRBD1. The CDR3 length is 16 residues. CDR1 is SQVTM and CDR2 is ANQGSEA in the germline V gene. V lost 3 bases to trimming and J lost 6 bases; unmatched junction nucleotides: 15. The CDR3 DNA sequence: TGCAGCGTTGATCGGGGGAAGTCCGGGACAGGGATCGAGCAGTACTTC. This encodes CSVDRGKSGTGIEQYF.

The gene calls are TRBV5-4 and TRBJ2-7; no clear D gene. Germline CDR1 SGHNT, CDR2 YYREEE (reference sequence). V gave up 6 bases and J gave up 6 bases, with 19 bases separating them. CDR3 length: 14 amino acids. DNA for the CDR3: TGTGCCAGCACCTCGGGCCACAACACCCCCGAGCAGTACTTC. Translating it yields CASTSGHNTPEQYF.

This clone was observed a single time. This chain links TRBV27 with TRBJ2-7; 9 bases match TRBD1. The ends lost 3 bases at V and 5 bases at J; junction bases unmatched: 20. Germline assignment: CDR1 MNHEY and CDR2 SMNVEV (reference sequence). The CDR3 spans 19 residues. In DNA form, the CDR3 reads TGTGCCAGCAGTTTTGGTTGGCTAGCGTTTCAACAGGGGGCCCACGAGCAGTACTTC. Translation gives CASSFGWLAFQQGAHEQYF.

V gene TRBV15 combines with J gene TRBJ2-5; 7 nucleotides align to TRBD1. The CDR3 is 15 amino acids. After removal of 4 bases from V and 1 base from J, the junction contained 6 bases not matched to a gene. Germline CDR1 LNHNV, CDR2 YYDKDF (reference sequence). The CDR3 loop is CATSTKGTAQETQYF. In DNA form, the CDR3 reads TGTGCCACCAGCACGAAAGGGACAGCCCAAGAGACCCAGTACTTC. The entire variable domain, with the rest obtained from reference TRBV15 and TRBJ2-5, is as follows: DAMVIQNPRYQVTQFGKPVTLSCSQTLNHNVMYWYQQKSSQAPKLLFHYYDKDFNNEADTPDNFQSRRPNTSFCFLDIRSPGLGDTAMYLCATSTKGTAQETQYFGPGTRLLVL.

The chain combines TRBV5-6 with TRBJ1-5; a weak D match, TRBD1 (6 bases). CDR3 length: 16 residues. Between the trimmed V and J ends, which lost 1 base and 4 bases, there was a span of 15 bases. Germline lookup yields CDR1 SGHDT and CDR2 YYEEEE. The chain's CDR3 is CASSLSARGRNQPQHF. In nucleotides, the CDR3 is TGTGCCAGCAGCTTGAGTGCCCGGGGGCGTAATCAGCCCCAGCATTTT.

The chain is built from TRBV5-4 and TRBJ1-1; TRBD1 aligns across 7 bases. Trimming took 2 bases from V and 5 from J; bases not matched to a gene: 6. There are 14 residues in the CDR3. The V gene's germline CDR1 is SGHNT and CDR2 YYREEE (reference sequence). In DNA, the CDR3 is TGTGCCAGCAGCTTCGACAGGGCGGTAACTGAAGCTTTCTTT. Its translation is CASSFDRAVTEAFF.